The present entry profiles one T cell receptor (beta chain) with its context. The sample is drawn from a study of blood T cell repertoires in COVID-19. Whole-study context: PBMCs, B-cell-depleted T cells, or T cells were the source of the cDNA or gDNA that made up the material.

Sequencing was performed with immunoSEQ multiplex PCR; in TCRdb, only in-frame clones are kept and a portion is missing. Among fewer than 700,000 clones, roughly 89% were seen once, and the ten largest hold roughly 8%. Sample: peripheral blood. This clonotype was sampled from a woman in her 50s with COVID-19, enrolled during active disease.

The CDR3: CASSQGQGSGYEQYF. The CDR3 DNA reads as TGTGCCAGCAGCCAAGGACAGGGATCTGGCTACGAGCAGTACTTC. This rearrangement joins TRBV3-1 (or the pseudogene TRBV3-2) to TRBJ2-7; TRBD1 agrees at 7 bases. The V gene end was trimmed by 1 base and the J gene end by 3 bases; junction bases not matched to a gene: 6. The CDR3 consists of 15 residues. Per the germline V gene, CDR1 is LGHDT and CDR2 is YNNKEL (reference sequence).